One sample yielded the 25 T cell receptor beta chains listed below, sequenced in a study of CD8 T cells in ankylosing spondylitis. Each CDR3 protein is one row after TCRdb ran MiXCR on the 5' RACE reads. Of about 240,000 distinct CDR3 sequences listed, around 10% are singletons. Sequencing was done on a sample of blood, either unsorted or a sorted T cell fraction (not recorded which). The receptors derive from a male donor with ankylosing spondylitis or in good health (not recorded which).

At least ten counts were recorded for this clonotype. The CDR3 loop is CATYQGQGNEQFF. CDR3 nucleotide sequence: TGCGCCACTTACCAGGGCCAGGGGAATGAGCAGTTCTTC. The V and J genes are TRBV5-1 and TRBJ2-1; D possibly corresponds to TRBD1 (6 bases). Germline V gives CDR1 SGHRS, CDR2 YFSETQ. The V and J ends lost 9 bases and 7 bases respectively, with 17 bases between them. The CDR3 has 13 amino acids.

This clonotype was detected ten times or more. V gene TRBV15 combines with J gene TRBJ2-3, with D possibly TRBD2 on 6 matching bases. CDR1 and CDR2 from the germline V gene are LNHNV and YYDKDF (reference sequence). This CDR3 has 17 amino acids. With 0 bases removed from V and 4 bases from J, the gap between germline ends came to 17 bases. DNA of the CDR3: TGTGCCACCAGCAGAGATTTCCTACGAGGGGAGGCAGATACGCAGTATTTT. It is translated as CATSRDFLRGEADTQYF.

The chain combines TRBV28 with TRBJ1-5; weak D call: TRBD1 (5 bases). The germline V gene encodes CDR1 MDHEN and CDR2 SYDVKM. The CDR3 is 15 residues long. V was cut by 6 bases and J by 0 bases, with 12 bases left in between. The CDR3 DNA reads TGTGCCAGCAGCCCCGGAGGGGCTAGCAATCAGCCCCAGCATTTT. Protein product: CASSPGGASNQPQHF.

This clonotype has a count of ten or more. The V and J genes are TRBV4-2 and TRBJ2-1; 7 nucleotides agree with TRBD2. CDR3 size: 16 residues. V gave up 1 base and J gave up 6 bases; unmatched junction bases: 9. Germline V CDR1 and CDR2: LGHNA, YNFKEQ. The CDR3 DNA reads TGTGCCAGCAGCCAAGGGGCGGCTAGCGGCAGCAATGAGCAGTTCTTC. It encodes CASSQGAASGSNEQFF.

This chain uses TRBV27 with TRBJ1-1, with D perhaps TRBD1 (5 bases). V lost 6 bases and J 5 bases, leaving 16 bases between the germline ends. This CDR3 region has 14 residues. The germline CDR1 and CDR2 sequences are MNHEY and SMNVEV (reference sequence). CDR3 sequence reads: CASRRNWGWTEAFF. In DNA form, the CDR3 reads TGTGCCAGCAGACGAAATTGGGGGTGGACTGAAGCTTTCTTT.

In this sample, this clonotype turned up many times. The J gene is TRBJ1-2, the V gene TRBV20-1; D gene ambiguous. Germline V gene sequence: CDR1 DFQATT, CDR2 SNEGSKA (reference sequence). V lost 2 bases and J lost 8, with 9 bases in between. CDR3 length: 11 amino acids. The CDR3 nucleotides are TGCAGTGCTAGACTCCCCCGGGGCTACACCTTC. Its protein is CSARLPRGYTF.

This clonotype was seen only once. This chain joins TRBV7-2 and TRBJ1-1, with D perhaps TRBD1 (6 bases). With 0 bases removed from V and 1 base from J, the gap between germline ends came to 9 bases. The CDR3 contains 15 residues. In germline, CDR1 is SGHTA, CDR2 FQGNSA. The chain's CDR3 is CASSLAGTRNTEAFF. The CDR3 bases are TGTGCCAGCAGCTTAGCCGGGACACGGAACACTGAAGCTTTCTTT.

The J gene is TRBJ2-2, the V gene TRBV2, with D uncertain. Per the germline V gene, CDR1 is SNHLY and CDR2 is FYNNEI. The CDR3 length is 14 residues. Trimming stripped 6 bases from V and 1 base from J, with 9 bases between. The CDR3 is CASRGGKNTGELFF. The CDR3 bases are TGTGCCAGCAGGGGTGGGAAGAACACCGGGGAGCTGTTTTTT.

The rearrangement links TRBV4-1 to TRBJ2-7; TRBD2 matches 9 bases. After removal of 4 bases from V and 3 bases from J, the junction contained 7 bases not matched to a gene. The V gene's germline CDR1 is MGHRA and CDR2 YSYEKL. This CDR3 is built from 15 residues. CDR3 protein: CASSLRLAENYEQYF. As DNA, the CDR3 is TGCGCCAGCAGCCTCAGACTAGCGGAGAACTACGAGCAGTACTTC.

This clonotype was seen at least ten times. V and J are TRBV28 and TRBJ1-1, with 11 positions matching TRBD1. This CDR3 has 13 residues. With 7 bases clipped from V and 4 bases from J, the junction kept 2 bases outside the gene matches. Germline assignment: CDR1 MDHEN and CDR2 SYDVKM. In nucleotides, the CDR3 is TGTGCCAGCACCGGGACAGGGGGCACTGAAGCTTTCTTT. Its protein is CASTGTGGTEAFF. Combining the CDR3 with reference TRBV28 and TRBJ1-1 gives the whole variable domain DVKVTQSSRYLVKRTGEKVFLECVQDMDHENMFWYRQDPGLGLRLIYFSYDVKMKEKGDIPEGYSVSREKKERFSLILESASTNQTSMYLCASTGTGGTEAFFGQGTRLTVV.

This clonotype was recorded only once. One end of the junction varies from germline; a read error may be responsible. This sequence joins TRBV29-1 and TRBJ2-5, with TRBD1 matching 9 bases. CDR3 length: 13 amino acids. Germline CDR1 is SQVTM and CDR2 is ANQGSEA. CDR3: CSVTTGGEETHYF. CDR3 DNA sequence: TGCAGCGTTACCACAGGGGGCGAGGAGACCCATTACTTC.

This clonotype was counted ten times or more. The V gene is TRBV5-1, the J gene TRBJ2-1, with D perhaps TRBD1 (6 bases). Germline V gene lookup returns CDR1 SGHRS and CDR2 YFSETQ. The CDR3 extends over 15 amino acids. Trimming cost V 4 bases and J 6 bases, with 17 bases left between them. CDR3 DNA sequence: TGCGCCAGCAGCACCTCAGGGGCCTTAGTCAATGAGCAGTTCTTC. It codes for CASSTSGALVNEQFF.

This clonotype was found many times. CDR3 in amino acids: CAGTENTGELFF. The CDR3, as DNA: TGTGCCGGAACAGAGAACACCGGGGAGCTGTTTTTT. The rearrangement joins TRBV2 to TRBJ2-2; D uncertain. The CDR3 loop spans 12 amino acids. Germline lookup yields CDR1 SNHLY and CDR2 FYNNEI. The V end was cut by 11 bases, the J end by 1 base, with 8 bases between. Variable domain in full (rest from reference TRBV2 and TRBJ2-2): EPEVTQTPSHQVTQMGQEVILRCVPISNHLYFYWYRQILGQKVEFLVSFYNNEISEKSEIFDDQFSVERPDGSNFTLKIRSTKLEDSAMYFCAGTENTGELFFGEGSRLTVL.

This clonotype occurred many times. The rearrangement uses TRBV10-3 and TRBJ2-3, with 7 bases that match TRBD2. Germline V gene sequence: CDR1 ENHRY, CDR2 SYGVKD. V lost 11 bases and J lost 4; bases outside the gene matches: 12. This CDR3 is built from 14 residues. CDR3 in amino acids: CASRREGLSDTQYF. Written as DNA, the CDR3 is TGTGCCTCTAGAAGGGAGGGCCTTTCAGATACGCAGTATTTT.

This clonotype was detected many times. CDR3 nucleotide sequence: TGTGCCAGCAGCCAAGTAGGGACGGAGGGTTTAGAGACCCAGTACTTC. Translation: CASSQVGTEGLETQYF. This chain uses TRBV4-2 with TRBJ2-5; tentatively, D is TRBD2 (6 bases). Germline V gene lookup returns CDR1 LGHNA and CDR2 YNFKEQ. V was cut by 1 base and J by 4 bases, with 16 bases left in between. This CDR3 comprises 16 residues.

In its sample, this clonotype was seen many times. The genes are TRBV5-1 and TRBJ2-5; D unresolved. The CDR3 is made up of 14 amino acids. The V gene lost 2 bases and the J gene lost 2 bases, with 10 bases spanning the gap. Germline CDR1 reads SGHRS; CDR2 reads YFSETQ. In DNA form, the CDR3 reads TGCGCCAGCAGCTTAGTTAGCAGACAAGAGACCCAGTACTTC. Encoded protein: CASSLVSRQETQYF.

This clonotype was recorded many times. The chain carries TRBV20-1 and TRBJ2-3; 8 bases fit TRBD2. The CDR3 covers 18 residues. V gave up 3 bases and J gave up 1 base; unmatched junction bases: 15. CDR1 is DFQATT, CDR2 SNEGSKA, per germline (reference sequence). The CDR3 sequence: CSASGRLAFAAGTDTQYF. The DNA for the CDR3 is TGCAGTGCTAGTGGGCGACTAGCGTTCGCGGCGGGCACAGATACGCAGTATTTT.

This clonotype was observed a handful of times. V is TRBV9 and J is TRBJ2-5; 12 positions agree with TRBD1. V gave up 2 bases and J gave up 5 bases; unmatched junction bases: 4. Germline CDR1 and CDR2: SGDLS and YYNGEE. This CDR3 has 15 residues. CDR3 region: CASSVGTGGEETQYF. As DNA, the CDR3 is TGTGCCAGCAGCGTCGGGACAGGGGGCGAGGAGACCCAGTACTTC.

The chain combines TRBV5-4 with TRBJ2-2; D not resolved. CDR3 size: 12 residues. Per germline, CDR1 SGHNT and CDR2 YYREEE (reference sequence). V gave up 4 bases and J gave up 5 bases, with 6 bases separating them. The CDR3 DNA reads TGTGCCAGCAGCGATAGGACCGGGGAGCTGTTTTTT. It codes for CASSDRTGELFF.

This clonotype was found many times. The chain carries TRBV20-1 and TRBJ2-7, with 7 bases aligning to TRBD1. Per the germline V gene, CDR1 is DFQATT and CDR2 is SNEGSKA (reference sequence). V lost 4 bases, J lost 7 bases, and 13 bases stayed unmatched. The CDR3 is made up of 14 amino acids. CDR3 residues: CSATQTGEHVEQYF. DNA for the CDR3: TGCAGTGCTACCCAAACAGGGGAACACGTGGAGCAGTACTTC.

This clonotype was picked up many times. CDR3 coding DNA: TGTGCCAGCAGTGACTGGGAGTACACTGAAGCTTTCTTT. Amino acid sequence: CASSDWEYTEAFF. This chain uses TRBV25-1 with TRBJ1-1; D is unclear. The CDR3 has 13 residues. CDR1 MGHDK and CDR2 SYGVNS come from the germline V gene. V was cut by 3 bases and J by 3 bases, with 8 bases left in between.

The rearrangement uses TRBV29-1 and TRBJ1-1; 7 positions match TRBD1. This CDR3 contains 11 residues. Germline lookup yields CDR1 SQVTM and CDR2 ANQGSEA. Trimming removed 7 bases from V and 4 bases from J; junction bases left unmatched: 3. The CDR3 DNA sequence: TGCAGCGCCTCAGGGGGCACTGAAGCTTTCTTT. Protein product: CSASGGTEAFF.

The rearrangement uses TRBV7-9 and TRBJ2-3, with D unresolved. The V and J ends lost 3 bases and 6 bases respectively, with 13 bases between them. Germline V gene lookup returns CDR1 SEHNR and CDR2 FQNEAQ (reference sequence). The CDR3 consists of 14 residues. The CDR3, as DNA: TGTGCCAGCAGCTTGGTGGCCACCCTGGATACGCAGTATTTT. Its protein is CASSLVATLDTQYF.

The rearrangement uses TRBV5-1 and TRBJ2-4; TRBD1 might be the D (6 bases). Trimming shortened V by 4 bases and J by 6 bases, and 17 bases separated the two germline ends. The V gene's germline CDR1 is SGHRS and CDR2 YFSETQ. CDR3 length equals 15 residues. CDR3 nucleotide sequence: TGCGCCAGCAGCCTAAGCCAAGGGGGAACAAACATTCAGTACTTC. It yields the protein CASSLSQGGTNIQYF.

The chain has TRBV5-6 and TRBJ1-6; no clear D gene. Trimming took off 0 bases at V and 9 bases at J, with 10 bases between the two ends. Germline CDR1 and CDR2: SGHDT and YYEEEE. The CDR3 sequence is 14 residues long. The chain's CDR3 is CASSLDSGLSPLHF. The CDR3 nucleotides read TGTGCCAGCAGCTTGGATTCGGGCCTTTCACCCCTCCACTTT.